The 14 T cell receptor beta chains below come from one sample, sequenced in a study of cytomegalovirus exposure and HLA in healthy donors. In the PCR, 60 Vbeta and 13 Jbeta primers were used. Assay used: immunoSEQ multiplex PCR; TCRdb lists only in-frame clones, some missing. The data contain about 160,000 clones, 80% of them singletons. The sequencing input was PBMCs. These receptors originate from a woman in her forties or fifties in good health and CMV-seropositive.

The V and J genes are TRBV5-8 and TRBJ1-2, with 7 bases aligning to TRBD1. With V trimmed by 2 bases and J by 8 bases, 9 bases remained unmatched. The CDR3 has 14 residues. Germline CDR1 SGHTS, CDR2 YDEGEE. CDR3 coding DNA: TGTGCCAGCAGCTTAGGGGGACAGCCTAGGGGCTACACCTTC. Translating it yields CASSLGGQPRGYTF.

This clone was found a few times. The gene calls are TRBV30 and TRBJ1-6; D may be TRBD1 (5 bases). CDR3 length equals 16 residues. Germline V gene lookup returns CDR1 GTSNPN and CDR2 SVGIG (reference sequence). Trimming pared 1 base from V and 10 bases from J, leaving 20 bases between. In nucleotides, the CDR3 is TGTGCCTGGAGTGACGGGGGTATTACGGTAGACTCACCCCTCCACTTT. This translates into CAWSDGGITVDSPLHF.

The rearrangement links TRBV10-3 to TRBJ2-5; TRBD2 agrees at 11 bases. V shed 3 bases, J shed 2 bases, and the junction held 8 bases outside the gene matches. CDR1 is ENHRY and CDR2 is SYGVKD in the germline V gene. This CDR3 comprises 17 residues. CDR3 sequence (DNA): TGTGCCATCAGTGAAAAAAGACTAGCGGGGACACAAGAGACCCAGTACTTC. Translated, it gives CAISEKRLAGTQETQYF.

The chain couples TRBV19 to TRBJ2-7; D is unclear. The germline CDR1 and CDR2 sequences are LNHDA and SQIVND (reference sequence). The CDR3 runs to 12 residues. The V end was cut by 6 bases, the J end by 7 bases, with 13 bases between. CDR3 DNA: TGTGCCAGTAGCAAAATCGGAGCAGAGCAGTACTTC. Translated: CASSKIGAEQYF.

The chain employs TRBV7-6 and TRBJ2-5; 9 bases match TRBD1. V gave up 2 bases and J gave up 5 bases; unmatched junction bases: 6. This CDR3 has 15 residues. The germline V gene encodes CDR1 SGHVS and CDR2 FNYEAQ. The CDR3 DNA reads TGTGCCAGCAGCTTACCGGACAGGGGCCAGGAGACCCAGTACTTC. It codes for CASSLPDRGQETQYF.

The J gene is TRBJ2-7, the V gene TRBV14, with D perhaps matching TRBD2 (5 bases). The V gene lost 7 bases and the J gene lost 2 bases, with 27 bases spanning the gap. The CDR3 is 18 residues long. Germline V gene lookup returns CDR1 SGHDN and CDR2 FVKESK. CDR3 nucleotides: TGTGCCAGCAACCTTGTCTGGGTTGGAGGACTTCAAACCTACGAGCAGTACTTC. Translating gives CASNLVWVGGLQTYEQYF. The full variable domain, completed using reference TRBV14 and TRBJ2-7, is EAGVTQFPSHSVIEKGQTVTLRCDPISGHDNLYWYRRVMGKEIKFLLHFVKESKQDESGMPNNRFLAERTGGTYSTLKVQPAELEDSGVYFCASNLVWVGGLQTYEQYFGPGTRLTVT.

This chain uses TRBV6-1 with TRBJ2-1, with 9 positions matching TRBD2. Germline lookup yields CDR1 MNHNS and CDR2 SASEGT. The CDR3 is 14 amino acids. With V trimmed by 4 bases and J by 3 bases, 1 base remained unmatched. The CDR3 DNA sequence: TGTGCCAGCAGTGCTAGCGGGGACTACAATGAGCAGTTCTTC. It encodes CASSASGDYNEQFF.

This clone was seen a single time. The rearrangement links TRBV4-2 to TRBJ2-1; 9 positions match TRBD2. J gave up 5 bases and V 5 bases, and 19 bases lay outside the gene matches. The CDR3 spans 19 residues. The germline gives CDR1 LGHNA, CDR2 YNFKEQ. CDR3 DNA: TGTGCCAGCAGCTTAAGGGAGGGCGGGGGGGCAGGTGGGAACAATGAGCAGTTCTTC. Amino acid sequence: CASSLREGGGAGGNNEQFF.

For the CDR3, the DNA is TGCGCCAGCAGCTACGGGGGGGACTATGGCTACACCTTC. Amino acid sequence: CASSYGGDYGYTF. V and J are TRBV5-1 and TRBJ1-2; possible D gene TRBD1, 5 bases. Trimming pared 3 bases from V and 3 bases from J, leaving 9 bases between. The CDR3 is made up of 13 amino acids. The germline V gene has CDR1 SGHRS and CDR2 YFSETQ. Together with reference TRBV5-1 and TRBJ1-2, the CDR3 gives the full variable domain: KAGVTQTPRYLIKTRGQQVTLSCSPISGHRSVSWYQQTPGQGLQFLFEYFSETQRNKGNFPGRFSGRQFSNSRSEMNVSTLELGDSALYLCASSYGGDYGYTFGSGTRLTVV.

The chain has TRBV29-1 and TRBJ2-2, with a weak D call TRBD2 (6 bases). The CDR3 covers 14 residues. Germline V gene sequence: CDR1 SQVTM, CDR2 ANQGSEA. V was cut by 3 bases and J by 3 bases, with 11 bases left in between. In nucleotides, the CDR3 is TGCAGCGTTGATCGGGGACTCGACACCGGGGAGCTGTTTTTT. Protein: CSVDRGLDTGELFF.

The chain is built from TRBV4-2 and TRBJ1-2; 9 positions agree with TRBD1. The CDR3 loop spans 15 amino acids. J gave up 4 bases and V 1 base, and 4 bases lay outside the gene matches. Germline CDR1 and CDR2: LGHNA and YNFKEQ. CDR3 coding DNA: TGTGCCAGCAGCCAAGTGGGACAGGGATCCTATGGCTACACCTTC. Amino acid sequence: CASSQVGQGSYGYTF.

This chain connects TRBV5-1 to TRBJ2-2; weak D call: TRBD1 (6 bases). The CDR3 sequence is 15 residues long. Germline V CDR1 and CDR2: SGHRS, YFSETQ. Between the trimmed V and J ends, which lost 4 bases and 1 base, there was a span of 11 bases. DNA for the CDR3: TGCGCCAGCAGCGCAGGGGCGATGAACACCGGGGAGCTGTTTTTT. Translation gives CASSAGAMNTGELFF.

This clone showed up just once. This sequence joins TRBV5-8 and TRBJ1-4; 7 bases fit TRBD1. The length of the CDR3 is 14 residues. Germline V gene data show CDR1 as SGHTS and CDR2 as YDEGEE. J was trimmed by 7 bases and V by 1 base; bases with no gene match: 4. Here the CDR3 DNA reads TGTGCCAGCAGCTTGCCGGGACAGAGTGAAAAACTGTTTTTT. Translating gives CASSLPGQSEKLFF.

V usage is TRBV15 and J usage is TRBJ2-3, with 12 bases that match TRBD2. The CDR3 has 13 residues. Germline-derived CDR1 and CDR2 are LNHNV and YYDKDF (reference sequence). V dropped 5 bases and J dropped 14; count of bases not matched to a gene: 8. The CDR3 sequence is CATSGRLAGESYF. As DNA, the CDR3 is TGTGCCACCAGCGGCCGACTAGCGGGGGAGTCGTATTTT.